A selection of T cell receptor beta chains follows, all from one sample in a study of Ad26.COV2.S vaccination and SARS-CoV-2 variants. Using immunoSEQ multiplex PCR, the repertoire was profiled, and TCRdb retains in-frame clones only, with some absent. Of 350,000 to 500,000 clones listed, 90% are singletons. Sample: peripheral blood, taken in a trial of Ad26.COV2.S vaccine versus placebo. The source of these receptors is a person aged 18-65 years who received the Ad26.COV2.S COVID-19 vaccine or a placebo. Each CDR3 is given with its conserved first and last residue. The D gene is left open where the match is weak. Rows give clone size only sometimes, using once, few, many, or a class for an expanded clone.

clone_size	d_call	j_call	v_call	cdr3_aa
.	.	TRBJ2-6	TRBV18	CASSPSGSGANVLTF
.	.	TRBJ1-1	TRBV28	CASRIGGAGAFF
.	TRBD1	TRBJ2-7	TRBV27	CACWDRGLNEQYF
.	TRBD1	TRBJ2-5	TRBV5-8	CASSRQGARGETQYF
.	.	TRBJ1-5	TRBV27	CASAHYSNQPQHF
.	.	TRBJ2-7	TRBV28	CASRGTHRTYEQYF
.	TRBD1	TRBJ1-2	TRBV10-3	CAIGGGLDYGYTF
once	.	TRBJ1-5	TRBV19	CASSTQENQPQHF
.	TRBD2	TRBJ2-5	TRBV10-3	CAISRRTSGRGETQYF
.	.	TRBJ2-7	TRBV11-2	CASSGGGYSGHEQYF
.	TRBD1	TRBJ1-5	TRBV28	CASSLGDRVSQPQHF
.	TRBD1	TRBJ1-5	TRBV19	CASSTQGGNQPQHF
few	TRBD1	TRBJ2-3	TRBV4-1	CASSPQERGRTDTQYF
once	.	TRBJ2-5	TRBV7-2	CASSFSQKETQYF
.	.	TRBJ1-5	TRBV28	CASSSGTRERPQHF
.	TRBD2	TRBJ2-1	TRBV4-1	CASSQALASGYNEQFF
.	.	TRBJ2-3	TRBV7-3	CASSLPGTDTQYF
.	.	TRBJ1-4	TRBV25-1	CASTQGAGEKLFF